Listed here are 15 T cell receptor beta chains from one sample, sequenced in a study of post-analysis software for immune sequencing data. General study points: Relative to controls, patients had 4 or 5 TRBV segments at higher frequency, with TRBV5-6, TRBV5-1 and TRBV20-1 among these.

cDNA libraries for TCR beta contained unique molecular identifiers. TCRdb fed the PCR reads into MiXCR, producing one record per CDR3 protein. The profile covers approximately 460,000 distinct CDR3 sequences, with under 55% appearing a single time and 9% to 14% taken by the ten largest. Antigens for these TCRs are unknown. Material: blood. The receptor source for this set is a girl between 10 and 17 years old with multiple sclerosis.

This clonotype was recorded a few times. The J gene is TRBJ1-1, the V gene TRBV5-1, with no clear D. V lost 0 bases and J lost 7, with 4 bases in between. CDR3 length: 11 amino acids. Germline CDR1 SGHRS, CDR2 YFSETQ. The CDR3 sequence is CASSLDDEAFF. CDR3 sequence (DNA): TGCGCCAGCAGCTTGGACGATGAAGCTTTCTTT.

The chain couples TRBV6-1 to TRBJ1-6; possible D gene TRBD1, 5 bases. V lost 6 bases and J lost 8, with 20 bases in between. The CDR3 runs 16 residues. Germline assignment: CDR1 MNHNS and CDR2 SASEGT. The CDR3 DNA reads TGTGCCAGCAGCCAAAGATCGGGACTGAGGGATTCACCCCTCCACTTT. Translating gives CASSQRSGLRDSPLHF.

Here the CDR3 reads CASSLQQYQETQYF. CDR3 in DNA: TGTGCCAGCAGTTTACAACAGTACCAAGAGACCCAGTACTTC. The J gene is TRBJ2-5, the V gene TRBV28; D gene unclear. Trimming took 2 bases from V and 0 from J, leaving 7 bases between them. Germline V lookup: CDR1 MDHEN, CDR2 SYDVKM. CDR3 size: 14 residues.

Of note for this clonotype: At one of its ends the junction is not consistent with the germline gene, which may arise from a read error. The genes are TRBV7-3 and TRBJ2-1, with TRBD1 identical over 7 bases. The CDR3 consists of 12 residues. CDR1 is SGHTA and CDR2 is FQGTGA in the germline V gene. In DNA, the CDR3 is TGTGCCTGCAGCCCGACAGGGAATGAGCAGTTCTTC. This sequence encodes CACSPTGNEQFF.

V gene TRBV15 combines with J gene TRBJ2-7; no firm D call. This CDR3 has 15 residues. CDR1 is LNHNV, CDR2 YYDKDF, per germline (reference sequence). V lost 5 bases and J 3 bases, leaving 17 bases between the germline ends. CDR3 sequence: CATSEQTQRNYEQYF. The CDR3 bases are TGTGCCACCAGCGAACAAACCCAACGCAACTACGAGCAGTACTTC.

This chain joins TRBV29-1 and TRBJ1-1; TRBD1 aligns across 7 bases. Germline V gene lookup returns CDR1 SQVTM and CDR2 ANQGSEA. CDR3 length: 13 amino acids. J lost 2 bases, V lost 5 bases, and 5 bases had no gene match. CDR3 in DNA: TGCAGCGTTCGTCGACAGGGTAACACTGAAGCTTTCTTT. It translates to CSVRRQGNTEAFF.

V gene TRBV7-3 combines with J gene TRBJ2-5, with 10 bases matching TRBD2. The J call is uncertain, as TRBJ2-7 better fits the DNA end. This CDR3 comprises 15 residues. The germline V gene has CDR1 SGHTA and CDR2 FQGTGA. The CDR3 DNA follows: TGTGCCAGCAGCTCGCCTAGCGGGAGAAGGAACGAGCAGTACTTC. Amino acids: CASSSPSGRRNEQYF.

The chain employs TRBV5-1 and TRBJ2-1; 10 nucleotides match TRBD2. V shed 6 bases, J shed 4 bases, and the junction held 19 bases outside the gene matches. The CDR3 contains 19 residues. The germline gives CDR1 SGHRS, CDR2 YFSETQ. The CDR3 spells CASKMTSGLALLNYNEQFF. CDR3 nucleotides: TGCGCCAGCAAAATGACCTCGGGACTAGCGCTGTTAAATTACAATGAGCAGTTCTTC.

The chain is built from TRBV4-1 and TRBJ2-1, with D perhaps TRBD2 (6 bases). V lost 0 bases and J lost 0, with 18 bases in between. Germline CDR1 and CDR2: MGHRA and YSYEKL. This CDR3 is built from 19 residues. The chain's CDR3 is CASSQDSFRGTFSYNEQFF. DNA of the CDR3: TGCGCCAGCAGCCAAGATTCTTTTAGAGGGACTTTCTCCTACAATGAGCAGTTCTTC.

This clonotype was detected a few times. CDR3 DNA sequence: TGTGCCAGCAGCGGGGGTAGTGAGCAGTTCTTC. This codes for CASSGGSEQFF. The chain carries TRBV3-1 and TRBJ2-1; D is tentatively TRBD1 or TRBD2 (5 bases each). The CDR3 is 11 amino acids. CDR1 LGHDT and CDR2 YNNKEL come from the germline V gene (reference sequence). Deletions cut 5 bases from V and 9 bases from J, with 8 bases between.

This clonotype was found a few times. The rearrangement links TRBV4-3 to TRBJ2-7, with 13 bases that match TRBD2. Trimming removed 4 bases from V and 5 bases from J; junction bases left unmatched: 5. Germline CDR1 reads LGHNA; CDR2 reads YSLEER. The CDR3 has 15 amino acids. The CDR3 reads CASSLTSGRHNEQYF. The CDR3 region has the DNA TGCGCCAGCAGCCTGACTAGCGGGAGGCATAACGAGCAGTACTTC.

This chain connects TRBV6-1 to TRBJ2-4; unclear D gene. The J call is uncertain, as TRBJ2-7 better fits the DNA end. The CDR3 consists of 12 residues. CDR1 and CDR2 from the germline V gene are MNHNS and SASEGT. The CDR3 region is CASSEARSEQYF. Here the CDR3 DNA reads TGTGCCAGCAGTGAAGCAAGGAGCGAGCAGTACTTC.

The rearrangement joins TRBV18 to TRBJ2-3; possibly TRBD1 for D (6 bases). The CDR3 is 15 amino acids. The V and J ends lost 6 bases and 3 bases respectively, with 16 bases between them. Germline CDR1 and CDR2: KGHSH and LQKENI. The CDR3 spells CASSPRAGATDTQYF. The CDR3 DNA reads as TGTGCCAGCTCCCCCCGGGCAGGGGCAACAGATACGCAGTATTTT.

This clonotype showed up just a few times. The CDR3 nucleotides are TGTGCCAGCAGCCCTAGATTATGGGGGGCAAACGCCTATGGCTACACCTTC. Its protein product is CASSPRLWGANAYGYTF. The chain links TRBV28 to TRBJ1-2; TRBD1 might be the D (6 bases). The CDR3 totals 17 residues. Trimming took 6 bases from V and 4 from J, leaving 24 bases between them. Germline CDR1 reads MDHEN; CDR2 reads SYDVKM.

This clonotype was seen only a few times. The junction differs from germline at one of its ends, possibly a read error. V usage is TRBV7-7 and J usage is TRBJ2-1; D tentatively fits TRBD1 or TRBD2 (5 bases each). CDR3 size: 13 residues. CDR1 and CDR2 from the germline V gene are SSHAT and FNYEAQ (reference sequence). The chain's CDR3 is CASSWGTNNEQFF. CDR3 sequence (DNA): TGTGCTAGCAGCTGGGGGACCAACAATGAGCAGTTCTTC.